These 7 T cell receptor beta chains share one sample of origin, sequenced in a study of T cells after yellow fever vaccination. TCRdb recomputed calls from the 5' RACE reads with MiXCR, one row per CDR3 protein. The table records some 260,000 distinct CDR3 sequences, approximately 5.2% of them present only once. Specimen: CD4+ T cells sorted from PBMCs, collected on the day of the yellow fever booster vaccination. The receptors originated from a young man who received the YFV17D yellow fever vaccine.

This clonotype was counted between two and nine times. The V gene is TRBV4-2, the J gene TRBJ1-4; D uncertain. The CDR3 length is 15 residues. CDR1 is LGHNA, CDR2 YNFKEQ, per germline. V was cut by 3 bases and J by 5 bases, with 13 bases left in between. CDR3 nucleotides: TGTGCCAGCAGCCAGGCCGGACCGATGAATGAAAAACTGTTTTTT. Translation: CASSQAGPMNEKLFF.

This clonotype was seen only a few times. The rearrangement uses TRBV29-1 and TRBJ1-5, with D hard to call. Between the trimmed V and J ends, which lost 4 bases and 0 bases, there was a span of 7 bases. There are 13 residues in the CDR3. Germline CDR1 is SQVTM and CDR2 is ANQGSEA. CDR3 sequence (DNA): TGCAGCGTTGGGCAGGCTAGCAATCAGCCCCAGCATTTT. Translating it yields CSVGQASNQPQHF.

The gene calls are TRBV9 and TRBJ1-2, with a possible D match to TRBD1 (5 bases). CDR1 and CDR2 (germline): SGDLS, YYNGEE. The V end lost 6 bases, the J end lost 0 bases, and 9 bases lay between the germline ends. The CDR3 runs to 13 residues. Written as DNA, the CDR3 is TGTGCCAGCAACTCGGGGGCTAACTATGGCTACACCTTC. This gives the protein CASNSGANYGYTF.

The chain combines TRBV7-9 with TRBJ2-5; TRBD2 aligns across 7 bases. V was clipped by 2 bases and J by 1 base; unmatched bases: 4. Germline V lookup: CDR1 SEHNR, CDR2 FQNEAQ (reference sequence). The CDR3 is 15 residues long. CDR3 in DNA: TGTGCCAGCAGCTTATGGGGGGGACTCCAAGAGACCCAGTACTTC. The encoded protein is CASSLWGGLQETQYF.

The chain links TRBV5-6 to TRBJ2-1; TRBD1 agrees at 8 bases. V lost 4 bases to trimming and J lost 9 bases; unmatched junction nucleotides: 6. Per germline, CDR1 SGHDT and CDR2 YYEEEE. CDR3 length equals 13 residues. The CDR3 region is CASSLPGGFEQFF. The DNA for the CDR3 is TGTGCCAGCAGCCTTCCAGGGGGCTTTGAGCAGTTCTTC.

The rearrangement joins TRBV4-1 to TRBJ1-3; perhaps TRBD1 as D (5 bases). V lost 2 bases and J 0 bases, leaving 5 bases between the germline ends. Germline CDR1 MGHRA, CDR2 YSYEKL. This CDR3 contains 14 residues. CDR3 sequence (DNA): TGCGCCAGCAGCCAAACAGGCTCTGGAAACACCATATATTTT. Encoded protein: CASSQTGSGNTIYF.

J is TRBJ1-1 and V is TRBV6-2 or TRBV6-3; D not resolved. The CDR3 totals 16 residues. The V and J ends lost 4 bases and 0 bases respectively, with 15 bases between them. Per germline, CDR1 MNHEY and CDR2 SVGEGT. This CDR3 reads CASSSPLTGMNTEAFF. The DNA of the CDR3 is TGTGCCAGCAGTTCCCCCCTGACTGGGATGAACACTGAAGCTTTCTTT.